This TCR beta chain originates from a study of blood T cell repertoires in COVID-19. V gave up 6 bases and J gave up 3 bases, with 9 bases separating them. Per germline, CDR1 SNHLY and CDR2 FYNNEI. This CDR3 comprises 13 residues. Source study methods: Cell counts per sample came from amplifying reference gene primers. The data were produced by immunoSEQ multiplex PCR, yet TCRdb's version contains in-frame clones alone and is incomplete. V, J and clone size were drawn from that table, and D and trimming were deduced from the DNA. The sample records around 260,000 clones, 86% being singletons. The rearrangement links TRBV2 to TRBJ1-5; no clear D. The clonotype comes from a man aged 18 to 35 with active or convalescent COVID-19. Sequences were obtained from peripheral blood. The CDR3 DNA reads TGTGCCAGCAGATGGAGGGTCAATCAGCCCCAGCATTTT. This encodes CASRWRVNQPQHF.